The source of this T cell receptor beta chain is a study of shared clonotypes between healthy human individuals. Study conclusions and caveats: With few donors, the genetic and exposure-history diversity represented was limited. Estimated richness values were generally larger in naive subsets than in memory subsets.

Only CD45RO-negative cells positively selected for CCR7 counted as naive CD8 cells, so terminally differentiated effector memory CD45RA+ cells were excluded. The donor cohort consisted entirely of Caucasian adults residing in Nashville, Tennessee. Germline CDR1 is SGDLS and CDR2 is YYNGEE. The CDR3 runs 14 residues. The V and J ends lost 0 bases and 8 bases respectively, with 11 bases between them. Note on this clone: Antigen unknown.

The sorted-subset replicate PCRs were given approximately 190 ng DNA, which is tens of thousands of T cell genomes. Profiled with immunoSEQ multiplex PCR; TCRdb holds only in-frame clones, not every one. The table lists around 2,000,000 clones, roughly 95% of them singletons. This rearrangement joins TRBV9 to TRBJ1-4, with no clear D. The sample consisted of naive CD8+ T cells sorted from blood. The sequence was collected from a man between 18 and 35 years old in good health. CDR3 bases: TGTGCCAGCAGCGTAGGCGGGATAGGAGAAAAACTGTTTTTT. This translates into CASSVGGIGEKLFF.